This T cell receptor beta chain was captured in a study of T cell responses to AZD1222 COVID-19 vaccine (dated by TCRdb to the early 2020s). Turning to the overall study: AZD1222 recipients given second doses at about 4 weeks or at about 12 weeks were pooled, since spike-specific TCR depth and breadth were not found to differ between the two schedules. TCR sequencing was performed for 230 to 250 trial participants, of whom around 200 were given two doses of AZD1222 and about 25 were given two doses of MenACWY control vaccine. Trial participants were enrolled by age into 18-55, 56-69 and 70-plus year subgroups, with roughly 160, 29 and 62 TCR-sequenced participants respectively.

The label giving this sample's time point can be read as: baseline before first vaccination. Samples from vaccinated people were obtained from the UK trials COV001 and COV002, which included a single-blind randomized controlled phase 2/3 trial of AZD1222 (ChAdOx1 nCoV-19) in healthy adults. For TCRbeta chain sequencing, PBMC samples from trial participants were taken at day 0 and at day 28 after the second dose. The research as a whole found: Participants were mostly white British, with more females than males. The authors suggested clonal diversity may have been underestimated. Nearly half of unique spike-specific TCRs reportedly recognized epitopes outside regions mutated in the B.1.351 and B.1.1.7 variants. Only five or six AZD1222 recipients were SARS-CoV-2 seropositive at baseline, limiting conclusions about previously exposed vaccinees. In the small 56-69-year group, the increase in depth fell short of significance, most likely because of low power. CD4 TCRs associated with the vaccine covered the entire spike protein, and the dominant responses were in regions 160-218 and 743-854. A significant rise in spike-specific TCR breadth and depth was observed after two AZD1222 doses relative to day 0 and relative to MenACWY recipients. No day 14 peak-response samples were available, so repertoires were characterized only after the peak T cell response.

The CDR3 runs 14 residues from the cysteine to the phenylalanine. The DNA shown is the 42-base CDR3, in frame from base 1. Per the germline V gene, MDHEN is the CDR1 and SYDVKM is the CDR2. The trim is 2 bases for V and 0 bases for J, with a gap of 2 bases between the germline ends. As for this clone: Its binding antigen is unknown. No base-level quality is on record; no much larger clone is a single base apart.

The CDR3 regions of human TCRbeta chains were analyzed by immunosequencing. The published analysis was carried out like this. Repertoire TCRs were checked for matches against a reference library of SARS-CoV-2-specific TCRs that had been generated using the MIRA antigen-specificity platform. Breadth was defined as the fraction of unique TCRs that were SARS-CoV-2-associated. Depth was defined as the fraction of total T cells that were SARS-CoV-2-associated. Using the MIRA data, each spike-specific TCR was mapped to the spike region that the TCR reacts to and placed in a CD4 or CD8 class. Log10-transformed breadth and depth values were compared by one-way ANOVA with Sidak's multiple comparisons tests. The source is immuneACCESS, and TCRdb retained only in-frame sequences with V and J called. Part of the clones is not carried over; for the studies checked, unresolved V genes explain less than half of this, and the remainder is unexplained. V and J calls and clone size are as listed in that table; D and trimming were resolved from the DNA. For this sample the table gives tens of thousands of clones, of which 88% were detected only once. The ten largest make up roughly 19% of the sample.

The TCR originated in an adult in good health. Material: peripheral blood, obtained on day 0 of AZD1222 vaccination. The chain is made from TRBV28 and TRBJ1-6; no D gene is confidently identified. The bases read TGTGCCAGCAGTTTAGTCTCCTATAATTCACCCCTCCACTTT. Translated, this gives CASSLVSYNSPLHF.